This is a list of T cell receptor beta chains from one sample in a study of T cell responses to AZD1222 COVID-19 vaccine. Data came from immunoSEQ multiplex PCR; TCRdb stores just in-frame clones and leaves some out. The sample shows 53,000 or so clones, roughly 84% of them seen only once. This specimen consisted of peripheral blood, obtained on day 0 of AZD1222 vaccination. All receptors come from an adult in good health. CDR3s include the opening cysteine and the closing phenylalanine or tryptophan. Fields, in order: J gene, V gene, clone size, D gene, CDR3 DNA, CDR3 protein. D genes are given only for firm matches. Clone size is stated in some rows and not others, as once, few, many or a class when expanded.

TRBJ1-3,TRBV28,NA,NA,TGTGCCAGCAGTTTACTGGCCTCTGGAAACACCATATATTTT,CASSLLASGNTIYF
TRBJ2-1,TRBV7-2,NA,TRBD2,TGTGCCAGCAGCTTAGCGCGGGCTAGCGGGAGGAATGAGCAGTTCTTC,CASSLARASGRNEQFF
TRBJ1-2,TRBV7-8,NA,NA,TGTGCCAGCAGCTCTAGGGTTGGGGGCTACACCTTC,CASSSRVGGYTF
TRBJ1-5,TRBV6-5,NA,NA,TGTGCCAGCAGTTACCAACGCGGTAATCAGCCCCAGCATTTT,CASSYQRGNQPQHF
TRBJ1-4,TRBV5-6,NA,NA,TGTGCCAGTCAAGACGGTGAAAAACTGTTTTTT,CASQDGEKLFF
TRBJ2-4,TRBV25-1,once,NA,TGTGCCAGCAGTGGCCGGGGGAGGAACCTAGCCAAAAACATTCAGTACTTC,CASSGRGRNLAKNIQYF
TRBJ2-3,TRBV3-1/TRBV3-2,NA,NA,TGTGCCAGCAGTCCTCATGCAGATACGCAGTATTTT,CASSPHADTQYF
TRBJ1-1,TRBV5-8,few,NA,TGTGCCAGCAGCTCGGGTCAAAGAACTGAAGCTTTCTTT,CASSSGQRTEAFF
TRBJ1-3,TRBV6-5,few,NA,TGTGCCAGCAGGGGGGGGGCAGGAAACACCATATATTTT,CASRGGAGNTIYF
TRBJ1-2,TRBV9,NA,TRBD1,TGTGCCAGCAGCTTACGACAGGGGGCTAACTATGGCTACACCTTC,CASSLRQGANYGYTF
TRBJ2-7,TRBV5-1,NA,TRBD2,TGCGCCAGCAGCCGGGAGGGGGACGAGCAGTACTTC,CASSREGDEQYF
TRBJ2-5,TRBV29-1,NA,NA,TGCAGCGTTCTACCAAAGGAGACCCAGTACTTC,CSVLPKETQYF
TRBJ2-3,TRBV27,NA,NA,TGTGCCAGCAACCTCTGGGGGCCCACAGATACGCAGTATTTT,CASNLWGPTDTQYF
TRBJ1-6,TRBV30,NA,NA,TGTGCCTGGAGTGTACAGGCTTATTCACCCCTCCACTTT,CAWSVQAYSPLHF
TRBJ2-7,TRBV11-2,NA,TRBD2,TGTGCCAGCAGCTCGGGACTAGCGGGAGGCCACGAGCAGTACTTC,CASSSGLAGGHEQYF
TRBJ2-2,TRBV27,NA,NA,TGTGCCAGCAGTCTCCTGGGTAGGGCCGGGGAGCTGTTTTTT,CASSLLGRAGELFF
TRBJ2-3,TRBV29-1,once,TRBD2,TGCAGCGGGGCTAGCGGAACAGATACGCAGTATTTT,CSGASGTDTQYF
TRBJ2-1,TRBV19,NA,NA,TGTGCCAGTAGTATGTTACAGAGAGGGAGAGGGAGCTCCTACAATGAGCAGTTCTTC,CASSMLQRGRGSSYNEQFF
TRBJ2-4,TRBV4-2,NA,NA,TGTGCCAGCAGCCAAGATTCGGGGGCGGAACTAGCCAAAAACATTCAGTACTTC,CASSQDSGAELAKNIQYF
TRBJ1-3,TRBV23-1,NA,NA,TGCGCCAGCAGAAGGGGGTTTTCCATATATTTT,CASRRGFSIYF
TRBJ1-1,TRBV5-1,NA,TRBD1,TGCGCCAGCAGCTTATTGACAGGGGGGACTGAAGCTTTCTTT,CASSLLTGGTEAFF
TRBJ2-7,TRBV18,NA,TRBD2,TGTGCCAGCTCACTTTCCTCTAGCGGGACGAACTACGAGCAGTACTTC,CASSLSSSGTNYEQYF
TRBJ1-5,TRBV29-1,NA,TRBD1,TGCAGCGTTAAGGACAGGAATCAGCCCCAGCATTTT,CSVKDRNQPQHF
TRBJ2-6,TRBV4-3,once,NA,TGCGCCAGCAGCCAAGATAGGGGCTCTGGGGCCAACGTCCTGACTTTC,CASSQDRGSGANVLTF
TRBJ1-6,TRBV5-1,NA,NA,TGCGCCAGCAGCGAGATTCCGGATAATTCACCCCTCCACTTT,CASSEIPDNSPLHF
TRBJ1-2,TRBV25-1,NA,TRBD1,TGTGCCAGCAGTGTAGGGACAGGGGTTTTAGGTGGCTACACCTTC,CASSVGTGVLGGYTF
TRBJ2-7,TRBV29-1,NA,TRBD1,TGCAGCGTTGAGGGACAGGACTCCTACGAGCAGTACTTC,CSVEGQDSYEQYF
TRBJ2-3,TRBV3-1/TRBV3-2,NA,NA,TGTGCCAGCAGCCAACGGACTATCGCAGTGGGTGCAGATACGCAGTATTTT,CASSQRTIAVGADTQYF
TRBJ1-3,TRBV29-1,NA,NA,TGCAGCGTTGAACTGGCCTCTGGAAACACCATATATTTT,CSVELASGNTIYF
TRBJ1-1,TRBV7-9,NA,NA,TGTGCCAGCAGTAGCTCCGGGACCGCGAACACTGAAGCTTTCTTT,CASSSSGTANTEAFF
TRBJ1-1,TRBV11-2,NA,NA,TGTGCCAGCAGCTTGGTAGTGGCTGGCACTGAAGCTTTCTTT,CASSLVVAGTEAFF
TRBJ1-2,TRBV4-3,few,NA,TGCGCCAGCAGCCAAGACGGAGGGTTAAGTGGCTACACCTTC,CASSQDGGLSGYTF
TRBJ1-6,TRBV28,NA,TRBD1,TGTGCCAGCAGCCAACCGGGACAGGGGGTTTCACCCCTCCACTTT,CASSQPGQGVSPLHF
TRBJ2-3,TRBV6-6,NA,TRBD1,TGTGCCAGCAGTACCCGGGGCAGGGGGAAAGATACGCAGTATTTT,CASSTRGRGKDTQYF
TRBJ1-5,TRBV18,NA,TRBD1,TGTGCCAGCTCACCGACAGGGAACAATCAGCCCCAGCATTTT,CASSPTGNNQPQHF
TRBJ2-7,TRBV19,few,NA,TGTGCCAGTAGTATGAGGTGGCAGGGACACTCCTACGAGCAGTACTTC,CASSMRWQGHSYEQYF
TRBJ2-1,TRBV5-1,NA,TRBD2,TGCGCCAGCAGCCAGGGACTAGCGGCATACAATGAGCAGTTCTTC,CASSQGLAAYNEQFF
TRBJ1-5,TRBV6-1,NA,NA,TGTGCCAGCAGTGAAGCGCGGGGCAGAGTTCAGCCCCAGCATTTT,CASSEARGRVQPQHF
TRBJ1-1,TRBV19,NA,TRBD1,TGTGCCAGTAGTATAAAAAACCCGGGGGACAGGGGAAGCACTGAAGCTTTCTTT,CASSIKNPGDRGSTEAFF
TRBJ2-7,TRBV6-5,NA,TRBD1,TGTGCCAGCAGTCCCCGACAGGGGGGGCAGTACTTC,CASSPRQGGQYF
TRBJ1-2,TRBV6-5,NA,TRBD1,TGTGCCAGCAGGCGACAGGGGGGTCATGGCTACACCTTC,CASRRQGGHGYTF
TRBJ1-4,TRBV19,few,NA,TGTGCCAGTAGTATGAGGGGTACGCGGACTAATGAAAAACTGTTTTTT,CASSMRGTRTNEKLFF
TRBJ2-1,TRBV4-2,NA,TRBD2,TGTGCCAGCAGCCAAAATACTTGGACTAGCGGTGCTGAGCAGTTCTTC,CASSQNTWTSGAEQFF
TRBJ1-4,TRBV7-8,NA,NA,TGTGCCAGCAGCCCCTACCAGACAGGACTTAATGAAAAACTGTTTTTT,CASSPYQTGLNEKLFF
TRBJ2-4,TRBV28,NA,NA,TGTGCCAGCAGTTTAATGGATGCGGCCAGAAACATTCAGTACTTC,CASSLMDAARNIQYF
TRBJ2-7,TRBV19,NA,NA,TGTGCCAGTAGTAGTCGGGGACTTAACTACGAGCAGTACTTC,CASSSRGLNYEQYF
TRBJ1-3,TRBV7-6,NA,NA,TGTGCCAGCAGCTATGGTACAGACTCTGGAAACACCATATATTTT,CASSYGTDSGNTIYF
TRBJ1-1,TRBV30,NA,NA,TGTGCCTGGAGTAAAGGGAGTAGGACTGAAGCTTTCTTT,CAWSKGSRTEAFF
TRBJ2-7,TRBV14,NA,TRBD2,TGTGCCAGCAGCCTAGCGGGCCCGACCTACGAGCAGTACTTC,CASSLAGPTYEQYF
TRBJ1-2,TRBV28,NA,NA,TGTGCCAGCAGTTCTGTAGGGGGAGGTAACTATGGCTACACCTTC,CASSSVGGGNYGYTF
TRBJ2-3,TRBV6-2/TRBV6-3,NA,TRBD1,TGTGCCAGCAGCGGGACAGTCTCGGATACGCAGTATTTT,CASSGTVSDTQYF
TRBJ1-5,TRBV7-8,once,TRBD1,TGTGCCAGCAGTCCGGGACAGGGGATTGGGAATCAGCCCCAGCATTTT,CASSPGQGIGNQPQHF
TRBJ2-1,TRBV7-6,few,NA,TGTGCCAGCAGCACCCGAATAGATGAGCAGTTCTTC,CASSTRIDEQFF
TRBJ2-6,TRBV11-3,NA,NA,TGTGCCAGCAGCAAACATGTCCTTAGCTCTGGGGCCAACGTCCTGACTTTC,CASSKHVLSSGANVLTF
TRBJ1-1,TRBV19,NA,NA,TGTGCCAGTAGTATCAGAACGGCGAACACTGAAGCTTTCTTT,CASSIRTANTEAFF
TRBJ1-6,TRBV30,NA,NA,TGTGCCTGGATCTCCAGGAGGGGCACAGGGACCGATAATTCACCCCTCCACTTT,CAWISRRGTGTDNSPLHF
TRBJ1-2,TRBV19,NA,NA,TGTGCCAGTAGTACCTCAGGGTTTTTCTATGGCTACACCTTC,CASSTSGFFYGYTF
TRBJ1-1,TRBV6-1,NA,NA,TGTGCCATCCTCGGGGGATTGAACACTGAAGCTTTCTTT,CAILGGLNTEAFF
TRBJ2-2,TRBV11-2,NA,TRBD2,TGTGCCAGCAGCTCTGTAGCGGGAGGAACCGGGGAGCTGTTTTTT,CASSSVAGGTGELFF